A selection of T cell receptor beta chains follows, all from one sample in a study of blood T cell repertoires in COVID-19. Generated by immunoSEQ multiplex PCR, the TCRdb table keeps only in-frame clones and is missing some. The top ten hold about 10% of the sample, which has about 210,000 clones, over 75% seen once. Source material: PBMCs or T cells enriched from blood (not recorded which). The receptor source for this set is a middle-aged man who had recovered from COVID-19. CDR3s include the opening cysteine and the closing phenylalanine or tryptophan. Fields, in order: clone size, J gene, V gene, D gene, CDR3 protein, CDR3 DNA. D genes are given only for firm matches. The listing skips clone size in some rows; elsewhere it reads once, few, many or a size class.

clone_size: .; j_call: TRBJ2-5; v_call: TRBV3-1/TRBV3-2; d_call: .; cdr3_aa: CASSQGSGVTETQYF; cdr3_nt: TGTGCCAGCAGCCAAGGGTCGGGGGTGACTGAGACCCAGTACTTC
clone_size: .; j_call: TRBJ2-7; v_call: TRBV5-1; d_call: TRBD2; cdr3_aa: CASSLVSGRASEQYF; cdr3_nt: TGCGCCAGCAGCTTGGTTAGCGGGAGGGCCAGCGAGCAGTACTTC
clone_size: .; j_call: TRBJ2-5; v_call: TRBV7-8; d_call: TRBD2; cdr3_aa: CASSLGLVAGQETQYF; cdr3_nt: TGTGCCAGCAGCTTAGGTTTGGTAGCGGGGCAAGAGACCCAGTACTTC
clone_size: .; j_call: TRBJ1-2; v_call: TRBV4-1; d_call: .; cdr3_aa: CASSQAARTSNYGYTF; cdr3_nt: TGCGCCAGCAGCCAAGCGGCCAGGACTAGCAACTATGGCTACACCTTC
clone_size: few; j_call: TRBJ2-7; v_call: TRBV11-2; d_call: .; cdr3_aa: CASSLDLGGLYEQYF; cdr3_nt: TGTGCCAGCAGCTTAGATCTGGGCGGACTTTACGAGCAGTACTTC
clone_size: .; j_call: TRBJ2-1; v_call: TRBV6-5; d_call: .; cdr3_aa: CASSYDDRRLGEQFF; cdr3_nt: TGTGCCAGCAGTTACGACGACAGGCGCTTAGGTGAGCAGTTCTTC
clone_size: .; j_call: TRBJ1-3; v_call: TRBV7-9; d_call: .; cdr3_aa: CASSAIGVSGNTIYF; cdr3_nt: TGTGCCAGCAGCGCGATCGGGGTCTCTGGAAACACCATATATTTT
clone_size: .; j_call: TRBJ1-2; v_call: TRBV19; d_call: .; cdr3_aa: CASTLGGVYGYTF; cdr3_nt: TGTGCCAGTACTTTGGGAGGTGTCTATGGCTACACCTTC
clone_size: .; j_call: TRBJ2-7; v_call: TRBV5-1; d_call: .; cdr3_aa: CASSVQGSSSYEQYF; cdr3_nt: TGCGCCAGCAGCGTACAGGGATCCTCCTCCTACGAGCAGTACTTC
clone_size: .; j_call: TRBJ1-6; v_call: TRBV15; d_call: TRBD1; cdr3_aa: CATSRDRGTGVRPLHF; cdr3_nt: TGTGCCACCAGCAGAGATCGCGGGACAGGGGTGCGACCCCTCCACTTT
clone_size: once; j_call: TRBJ2-3; v_call: TRBV4-2; d_call: TRBD2; cdr3_aa: CASSQEFSGGATDTQYF; cdr3_nt: TGTGCCAGCAGCCAAGAATTCAGCGGGGGGGCAACAGATACGCAGTATTTT
clone_size: .; j_call: TRBJ2-1; v_call: TRBV29-1; d_call: TRBD1; cdr3_aa: CSVESRKGALDNEQFF; cdr3_nt: TGCAGCGTTGAATCCCGAAAGGGGGCGTTAGACAATGAGCAGTTCTTC
clone_size: .; j_call: TRBJ2-7; v_call: TRBV21-1; d_call: .; cdr3_aa: CASSIRGGGKGQYF; cdr3_nt: TGTGCCAGCAGCATCAGGGGTGGGGGAAAGGGGCAGTACTTC
clone_size: .; j_call: TRBJ2-5; v_call: TRBV7-2; d_call: TRBD2; cdr3_aa: CASSSRTSPETQYF; cdr3_nt: TGTGCCAGCAGCTCGAGGACTAGCCCAGAGACCCAGTACTTC
clone_size: .; j_call: TRBJ1-4; v_call: TRBV12-3/TRBV12-4; d_call: .; cdr3_aa: CAIAQGREGKLFF; cdr3_nt: TGTGCCATCGCACAGGGAAGAGAGGGAAAACTGTTTTTT
clone_size: .; j_call: TRBJ1-1; v_call: TRBV3-1/TRBV3-2; d_call: TRBD1; cdr3_aa: CASSRILLSRTGNTEAFF; cdr3_nt: TGTGCCAGCAGCCGGATTCTCCTATCAAGGACAGGGAACACTGAAGCTTTCTTT
clone_size: once; j_call: TRBJ1-2; v_call: TRBV18; d_call: TRBD1; cdr3_aa: CASSSDREGGYTF; cdr3_nt: TGTGCCAGCTCATCCGACAGGGAAGGCGGCTACACCTTC
clone_size: .; j_call: TRBJ1-1; v_call: TRBV2; d_call: .; cdr3_aa: CASSPWTENTEAFF; cdr3_nt: TGTGCCAGCAGTCCTTGGACAGAAAACACTGAAGCTTTCTTT
clone_size: .; j_call: TRBJ2-7; v_call: TRBV4-1; d_call: TRBD2; cdr3_aa: CASSPSQTSGYEQYF; cdr3_nt: TGCGCCAGCAGCCCCTCTCAGACTAGCGGCTACGAGCAGTACTTC
clone_size: .; j_call: TRBJ1-4; v_call: TRBV25-1; d_call: .; cdr3_aa: CASSDPGGTNEKLFF; cdr3_nt: TGTGCCAGCAGTGATCCCGGGGGGACTAATGAAAAACTGTTTTTT
clone_size: once; j_call: TRBJ1-4; v_call: TRBV5-1; d_call: .; cdr3_aa: CASRLQTGGNEKLFF; cdr3_nt: TGCGCCAGCAGGTTACAGACAGGCGGGAATGAAAAACTGTTTTTT
clone_size: .; j_call: TRBJ2-7; v_call: TRBV9; d_call: TRBD1; cdr3_aa: CASGYGTGNYEQYF; cdr3_nt: TGTGCCAGCGGATATGGGACAGGGAACTACGAGCAGTACTTC
clone_size: .; j_call: TRBJ2-7; v_call: TRBV29-1; d_call: TRBD1; cdr3_aa: CSVARGHEQYF; cdr3_nt: TGCAGCGTTGCCAGGGGGCACGAGCAGTACTTC
clone_size: .; j_call: TRBJ2-2; v_call: TRBV5-1; d_call: .; cdr3_aa: CASSTGVGELFF; cdr3_nt: TGCGCCAGCAGCACGGGTGTAGGGGAGCTGTTTTTT
clone_size: .; j_call: TRBJ1-6; v_call: TRBV15; d_call: .; cdr3_aa: CATSTNRDSPLHF; cdr3_nt: TGTGCCACCAGCACAAACAGGGACTCACCCCTCCACTTT
clone_size: few; j_call: TRBJ1-4; v_call: TRBV5-1; d_call: .; cdr3_aa: CASSLQSTNEKLFF; cdr3_nt: TGCGCCAGCAGCTTGCAGTCAACTAATGAAAAACTGTTTTTT
clone_size: .; j_call: TRBJ1-5; v_call: TRBV6-4; d_call: TRBD1; cdr3_aa: CASSRDSLSPQHF; cdr3_nt: TGTGCCAGCAGCAGGGACAGTCTCTCACCCCAGCATTTT